A single sample gave rise to the 31 T cell receptor beta chains below, sequenced in a study of T-cell reconstitution after alpha-beta-depleted transplantation in children. Preparation of the TCRbeta library was carried out with unique molecular identifiers. TCRdb ran MiXCR on the PCR reads and lists one entry per CDR3 protein. The sample includes more than 200,000 distinct CDR3 sequences, about a quarter of them seen just once. This material consisted of PBMCs, taken before TCRalphabeta/CD19-depleted stem cell transplant. These receptors all come from a girl aged 2 to 9 with Fanconi anemia, due to receive a stem cell transplant.

This sequence joins TRBV20-1 and TRBJ2-1; weak D call: TRBD1 (6 bases). The germline V and J ends were trimmed by 7 bases and 10 bases, with 14 bases remaining between them. The CDR3 spans 11 residues. Germline assignment: CDR1 DFQATT and CDR2 SNEGSKA (reference sequence). CDR3 sequence (DNA): TGCAGTGGGGGGCTCGGGCAAGAGCAGTTCTTC. Its protein is CSGGLGQEQFF.

In this sample, this clonotype turned up a few times. The chain carries TRBV21-1 and TRBJ2-7; the table's D gene call, TRBD1, was not cross checked with the DNA. TRBV21-1 is shown as a pseudogene. This CDR3 spans 17 amino acids. The CDR3 here is CASSKKQVGRRSYEQYF. CDR3 nucleotides: TGTGCCAGCAGCAAAAAACAGGTCGGACGTCGGTCCTACGAGCAGTACTTC.

This clonotype occurred many times. The rearrangement links TRBV20-1 to TRBJ2-5; D might be TRBD1 or TRBD2, each matching 6 bases. Germline V gene lookup returns CDR1 DFQATT and CDR2 SNEGSKA (reference sequence). Trimming shortened V by 3 bases and J by 2 bases, and 10 bases separated the two germline ends. This CDR3 has 13 amino acids. CDR3 DNA: TGCAGTGCTAGGGGAGGACAGCAAGAGACCCAGTACTTC. Translation: CSARGGQQETQYF.

The chain joins TRBV4-2 to TRBJ2-3; 9 bases are a match to TRBD2. The CDR3 runs 15 residues. Germline lookup yields CDR1 LGHNA and CDR2 YNFKEQ. The trim removed 1 base at V and 4 bases at J, leaving 3 bases unmatched. CDR3 DNA sequence: TGTGCCAGCAGCCAAGGGACTAGCGACTCAGATACGCAGTATTTT. Protein: CASSQGTSDSDTQYF.

This clonotype was seen many times. The chain is built from TRBV6-5 and TRBJ1-2; 7 bases agree with TRBD1. CDR3 size: 14 residues. With V trimmed by 6 bases and J by 4 bases, 8 bases remained unmatched. CDR1 and CDR2 from the germline V gene are MNHEY and SVGAGI. DNA of the CDR3: TGTGCCAGCAGCTCCCGGACAGGAGCCTATGGCTACACCTTC. It encodes CASSSRTGAYGYTF.

This clonotype came up many times. V is TRBV12-3 or TRBV12-4 and J is TRBJ1-2, with TRBD1 as a possible D gene (5 bases). The CDR3 loop spans 12 amino acids. V gave up 6 bases and J gave up 6 bases, with 11 bases separating them. Here the CDR3 DNA reads TGTGCCAGCAGCGGGGGGTTGGATGGCTACACCTTC. It is translated as CASSGGLDGYTF.

The chain uses TRBV5-1 and TRBJ2-7, with D possibly being TRBD1 (5 bases). This CDR3 has 16 residues. Germline CDR1 reads SGHRS; CDR2 reads YFSETQ. With 0 bases removed from V and 0 bases from J, the gap between germline ends came to 13 bases. CDR3 in DNA: TGCGCCAGCAGCTTGGAGGGGCTCATCCTCTCCTACGAGCAGTACTTC. It specifies CASSLEGLILSYEQYF.

In this sample, this clonotype turned up many times. This chain connects TRBV20-1 to TRBJ2-2; TRBD1 aligns across 8 bases. Looked up from germline, CDR1 is DFQATT and CDR2 is SNEGSKA (reference sequence). The V gene end was trimmed by 3 bases and the J gene end by 4 bases; junction bases not matched to a gene: 4. The length of the CDR3 is 14 residues. CDR3 protein: CSARIQGATGELFF. The CDR3 coding sequence is TGCAGTGCTAGGATTCAGGGGGCCACCGGGGAGCTGTTTTTT.

The rearrangement uses TRBV7-3 and TRBJ2-2, with 7 bases that match TRBD1. There are 17 residues in the CDR3. The germline V gene encodes CDR1 SGHTA and CDR2 FQGTGA. With 0 bases clipped from V and 1 base from J, the junction kept 5 bases outside the gene matches. The CDR3 sequence: CASSLTGWTGNTGELFF. The CDR3 bases are TGTGCCAGCAGCTTAACGGGGTGGACAGGGAACACCGGGGAGCTGTTTTTT.

This clonotype was recorded at least ten times. V usage is TRBV28 and J usage is TRBJ1-1; no clear D. CDR1 MDHEN and CDR2 SYDVKM come from the germline V gene. Trimming shortened V by 6 bases and J by 3 bases, and 2 bases separated the two germline ends. The CDR3 has 10 residues. The CDR3 spells CASRDTEAFF. CDR3 coding DNA: TGTGCCAGCAGGGACACTGAAGCTTTCTTT. Full variable domain (rest looked up from reference TRBV28 and TRBJ1-1): DVKVTQSSRYLVKRTGEKVFLECVQDMDHENMFWYRQDPGLGLRLIYFSYDVKMKEKGDIPEGYSVSREKKERFSLILESASTNQTSMYLCASRDTEAFFGQGTRLTVV.

As to this clonotype: A read error is likely, as this CDR3 ends without the conserved phenylalanine or tryptophan. The chain has TRBV12-3 or TRBV12-4 and TRBJ1-2, with 8 bases that match TRBD1. Trimming took 5 bases from V and 4 from J; bases not matched to a gene: 9. The CDR3 totals 15 residues. The CDR3 bases are TGTGCCAGCAGTCCAACGGGACAGGATCTCTATGGCTACACCTAC. Its translation is CASSPTGQDLYGYTY.

This clonotype was counted only a few times. This chain connects TRBV12-3 or TRBV12-4 to TRBJ2-5; D is unclear. V was shortened by 10 bases and J by 0 bases, with 12 bases between the two germline ends. This CDR3 region has 13 residues. As DNA, the CDR3 is TGTGCCAACCCTGATCTGTACCAAGAGACCCAGTACTTC. As protein: CANPDLYQETQYF.

This clonotype was counted between two and nine times. This chain connects TRBV20-1 to TRBJ2-3; 7 positions match TRBD2. Germline V gene sequence: CDR1 DFQATT, CDR2 SNEGSKA (reference sequence). J lost 1 base, V lost 2 bases, and 12 bases had no gene match. CDR3 length: 17 amino acids. Here the CDR3 reads CSARPRRGGERTDTQYF. In nucleotides, the CDR3 is TGCAGTGCTAGACCCCGGAGGGGAGGGGAGCGCACAGATACGCAGTATTTT.

This clonotype came up a few times. The CDR3 reads CASSNSGANVLTF. The CDR3 coding sequence is TGTGCCAGCAGCAACTCTGGGGCCAACGTCCTGACTTTC. The chain links TRBV25-1 to TRBJ2-6; D is unresolved. Germline CDR1 MGHDK, CDR2 SYGVNS. Trimming took 6 bases from V and 0 from J, leaving 3 bases between them. CDR3 length: 13 amino acids.

This clonotype was recorded at least ten times. This chain uses TRBV20-1 with TRBJ2-1; 11 positions agree with TRBD2. This CDR3 region has 16 residues. CDR1 DFQATT and CDR2 SNEGSKA come from the germline V gene (reference sequence). Unmatched junction bases numbered 7, after V lost 0 bases and J lost 6 bases. The CDR3 DNA sequence: TGCAGTGCTAGAGATTTACCTAGCGGGGGGCCCAATGAGCAGTTCTTC. Translation gives CSARDLPSGGPNEQFF.

The gene calls are TRBV6-6 and TRBJ2-1, with unresolved D. The germline CDR1 and CDR2 sequences are MNHNY and SVGAGI (reference sequence). V lost 7 bases, J lost 4 bases, and 8 bases lay in between. The CDR3 is 12 residues long. This chain's CDR3 is CASTAYYNEQFF. CDR3 coding DNA: TGTGCCAGCACGGCTTATTACAATGAGCAGTTCTTC.

This clonotype was found many times. J is TRBJ2-1 and V is TRBV21-1; the table gives TRBD2 as D, unverified against the DNA. TRBV21-1 is described as a pseudogene. The CDR3 covers 16 residues. The CDR3 region is CASSEYKSRSYNEQFF. The CDR3 coding sequence is TGTGCCAGCAGCGAGTACAAGTCCCGCTCCTACAATGAGCAGTTCTTC.

This clonotype occurred once. The chain carries TRBV5-1 and TRBJ2-1; D tentatively reads TRBD1 or TRBD2 (5 bases each). The CDR3 has 14 residues. Trimming shortened V by 4 bases and J by 10 bases, and 18 bases separated the two germline ends. Germline lookup yields CDR1 SGHRS and CDR2 YFSETQ. The CDR3 DNA sequence: TGCGCCAGCAGCCGACTGGGGCCATTAGCGGAGCAGTTCTTC. Protein: CASSRLGPLAEQFF.

This clonotype came up a few times. A much larger clone lies a single base off, so this may be a read error. The chain is built from TRBV29-1 and TRBJ1-1, with unresolved D. V gave up 7 bases and J gave up 1 base, with 4 bases separating them. Germline V gene sequence: CDR1 SQVTM, CDR2 ANQGSEA. This CDR3 spans 10 amino acids. In DNA, the CDR3 is TGCAGCGCCGGGAACACTGAAGCTTTCTTT. This encodes CSAGNTEAFF.

This clonotype was found many times. The chain joins TRBV13 to TRBJ2-7; 8 positions match TRBD2. V was pared by 4 bases and J by 11 bases, with 10 bases of the junction left unmatched. Per the germline V gene, CDR1 is PRHDT and CDR2 is FYEKMQ (reference sequence). The CDR3 covers 13 residues. The CDR3 reads CASSSAIAAGEYF. In DNA form, the CDR3 reads TGTGCCAGCAGCTCCGCGATCGCAGCGGGGGAGTACTTC. The whole variable domain, remainder taken from reference TRBV13 and TRBJ2-7, is AAGVIQSPRHLIKEKRETATLKCYPIPRHDTVYWYQQGPGQDPQFLISFYEKMQSDKGSIPDRFSAQQFSDYHSELNMSSLELGDSALYFCASSSAIAAGEYFGPGTRLTVT.

This clonotype was seen ten or more times. The V and J genes are TRBV5-1 and TRBJ1-2, with D uncertain. V lost 0 bases and J 2 bases, leaving 5 bases between the germline ends. CDR3 size: 13 residues. Germline values: CDR1 SGHRS, CDR2 YFSETQ. Here the CDR3 DNA reads TGCGCCAGCAGCTTGGCCGGGAACTATGGCTACACCTTC. Amino acid sequence: CASSLAGNYGYTF.

The chain employs TRBV28 and TRBJ2-3, with TRBD1 as a possible D gene (5 bases). Trimming stripped 8 bases from V and 1 base from J, with 13 bases between. Germline V gene lookup returns CDR1 MDHEN and CDR2 SYDVKM. The CDR3 is made up of 14 amino acids. The CDR3 DNA reads as TGTGCCAGCCAGGGCCGTGCGGGCACAGATACGCAGTATTTT. Its protein is CASQGRAGTDTQYF.

The chain uses TRBV21-1 and TRBJ1-6; the D call TRBD1 from the table was never checked on the DNA. TRBV21-1 is annotated as a pseudogene. This CDR3 has 16 amino acids. In nucleotides, the CDR3 is TGTGCCAGCAGCCGAGCGACAGGGAAATCTAGCTCACCCCTCCACTTT. Translating gives CASSRATGKSSSPLHF.

At least ten counts were recorded for this clonotype. This chain joins TRBV29-1 and TRBJ1-5; 8 nucleotides line up with TRBD1. The germline CDR1 and CDR2 sequences are SQVTM and ANQGSEA. The CDR3 is 13 amino acids. Unmatched junction bases numbered 7, after V lost 7 bases and J lost 5 bases. The chain's CDR3 is CSAGQGLDQPQHF. CDR3 DNA sequence: TGCAGCGCTGGACAGGGACTCGATCAGCCCCAGCATTTT. The full variable domain, in which reference TRBV29-1 and TRBJ1-5 provide the parts outside the CDR3, is SAVISQKPSRDICQRGTSLTIQCQVDSQVTMMFWYRQQPGQSLTLIATANQGSEATYESGFVIDKFPISRPNLTFSTLTVSNMSPEDSSIYLCSAGQGLDQPQHFGDGTRLSIL.

This clonotype was counted many times. This rearrangement joins TRBV20-1 to TRBJ2-7; 11 bases fit TRBD2. This CDR3 is 15 amino acids long. The germline V gene encodes CDR1 DFQATT and CDR2 SNEGSKA (reference sequence). With V trimmed by 3 bases and J by 2 bases, 6 bases remained unmatched. The CDR3 coding sequence is TGCAGTGCTAGGGCCCTAGCGGGAGGACCCTACGAGCAGTACTTC. As protein: CSARALAGGPYEQYF.

The V gene is TRBV12-3 or TRBV12-4, the J gene TRBJ1-3; a weak D match, TRBD1 (6 bases). The ends were cut back, 5 bases at V and 0 bases at J, with 8 bases in the middle. The CDR3 is 14 residues long. CDR3 in amino acids: CASSATGSGNTIYF. CDR3 nucleotides: TGTGCCAGCAGTGCGACAGGCTCTGGAAACACCATATATTTT.

In this sample, this clonotype turned up many times. This chain links TRBV29-1 with TRBJ2-7, with TRBD2 identical over 7 bases. V was clipped by 0 bases and J by 5 bases; unmatched bases: 13. CDR3 length: 16 amino acids. CDR1 is SQVTM, CDR2 ANQGSEA, per germline. The CDR3 nucleotides are TGCAGCGTTGAAGAAAATTTTGGGGGGGTGATAAACGAGCAGTACTTC. This sequence encodes CSVEENFGGVINEQYF.

This clonotype was seen just once. V and J are TRBV9 and TRBJ2-1; D not resolved. Germline CDR1 is SGDLS and CDR2 is YYNGEE. Trimming removed 4 bases from V and 8 bases from J, with 19 bases in between. This CDR3 contains 15 residues. The CDR3 nucleotides are TGTGCCAGCAGCCCAGGTAGTCACGCAGTCGATGAGCAGTTCTTC. Translated, it gives CASSPGSHAVDEQFF.

Only a few counts were recorded for this clonotype. The chain couples TRBV18 to TRBJ2-7; 11 bases map to TRBD2. The CDR3 has 14 amino acids. Germline V gene data show CDR1 as KGHSH and CDR2 as LQKENI. The V gene end was trimmed by 7 bases and the J gene end by 0 bases; junction bases not matched to a gene: 2. The chain's CDR3 is CASLLAGDSYEQYF. CDR3 in DNA: TGTGCCAGCTTACTAGCGGGAGACTCCTACGAGCAGTACTTC.

This chain connects TRBV20-1 to TRBJ1-2; 7 nucleotides align to TRBD1. The CDR3 is 15 residues long. The V segment lost 6 bases and the J segment 2 bases; nucleotides outside the gene matches: 12. Germline-derived CDR1 and CDR2 are DFQATT and SNEGSKA (reference sequence). DNA for the CDR3: TGCAGTGCCAACAGGGGAGCTAGGCCAAACTATGGCTACACCTTC. Its protein product is CSANRGARPNYGYTF.

This clonotype was observed a few times. This chain links TRBV5-6 with TRBJ2-4; D is perhaps TRBD1 (6 bases). Trimming took 2 bases from V and 0 from J, leaving 12 bases between them. The CDR3 contains 16 residues. Germline CDR1 and CDR2: SGHDT and YYEEEE. In DNA, the CDR3 is TGTGCCAGCAGCTTCGGACAGCCGCTAGCCAAAAACATTCAGTACTTC. As protein: CASSFGQPLAKNIQYF.